The rows below give T cell receptor beta chains drawn from one sample of a study of blood T cells in healthy people across ages. MiXCR, applied by TCRdb to the 5' RACE reads, yields one record per CDR3 protein. The repertoire includes around 800,000 distinct CDR3 sequences, about half of them detected once, and about a sixth sits in the top ten. Sequenced: blood. These receptors all come from a man older than 75 in good health. The CDR3 runs from the conserved cysteine through the conserved F or W. A D gene is named only where the DNA matches it firmly. A clone size is listed for some rows: how often the clone was seen (once, few, many), or a class if it is expanded.

TRBJ2-1,TRBD2,TRBV29-1,few,TGCAGCGTCGGGACTAGCGGGAGAAATGAGCAGTTCTTC,CSVGTSGRNEQFF
TRBJ1-2,.,TRBV14,.,TGTGCCAGCAGCCGAGAAGGGTTGACGAGAGGCTACACCTTC,CASSREGLTRGYTF
TRBJ1-4,.,TRBV7-8,.,TGTGCCAGCGGGGAAACAGGGTCAACTAATGAAAAACTGTTTTTT,CASGETGSTNEKLFF
TRBJ2-7,TRBD2,TRBV6-1,few,TGTGCCAGCAGTGCAGCTAGCGGGGGACTTTACGAGCAGTACTTC,CASSAASGGLYEQYF
TRBJ2-1,TRBD2,TRBV20-1,.,TGCAGTGCTAGAACCGGGACTAGCGGGACCTATGAGCAGTTCTTC,CSARTGTSGTYEQFF
TRBJ2-1,TRBD2,TRBV4-2,.,TGTGCCAGCAGCCAGGCGGGGGTTATGTCCAATGAGCAGTTCTTC,CASSQAGVMSNEQFF
TRBJ2-3,.,TRBV2,few,TGTGCCAGCCATGCCTTATCTGAGGGGGATACGCAGTATTTT,CASHALSEGDTQYF
TRBJ2-3,.,TRBV12-3/TRBV12-4,.,TGTGCCTGCAGTCGCACAGATACGCAGTATTTT,CACSRTDTQYF
TRBJ2-5,TRBD1,TRBV14,once,TGTGCCAGCAGCCATATCGACAGGGGCAAGACCCAGTACTTC,CASSHIDRGKTQYF
TRBJ2-7,TRBD2,TRBV7-9,.,TGTGCCAGCAGCGCGGAGACTAGCGTAGCCTACGAGCAGTACTTC,CASSAETSVAYEQYF
TRBJ2-1,TRBD2,TRBV20-1,.,TGCAGTCGTTCTAGCGGGAGGGCCGGGTCCTACAATGAGCAGTTCTTC,CSRSSGRAGSYNEQFF
TRBJ2-7,.,TRBV20-1,.,TGCAGTGCTAGAGATCGGGACCTCCTAAGCTCCTACAATGAGCAGTACTTC,CSARDRDLLSSYNEQYF
TRBJ2-3,TRBD1,TRBV29-1,few,TGCAGCACCACCCCACAGGGGTCGGATACGCAGTATTTT,CSTTPQGSDTQYF
TRBJ2-5,TRBD2,TRBV14,few,TGTGCCAGCAGCCAAGACGGAGCGGGAGCCTGGGAGACCCAGTACTTC,CASSQDGAGAWETQYF
TRBJ1-6,.,TRBV9,few,TGTGCCAGCAGCCCCCTCGGGCAGGCCTATAATTCACCCCTCCACTTT,CASSPLGQAYNSPLHF
TRBJ2-7,TRBD1,TRBV28,few,TGTGCCAGCACCTTGGGACAGACAACCTACGAGCAGTACTTC,CASTLGQTTYEQYF
TRBJ2-5,.,TRBV9,many,TGTGCCAGCAGCGTACAAACAGTTGGAGAGACCCAGTACTTC,CASSVQTVGETQYF
TRBJ2-5,TRBD1,TRBV27,.,TGTGCCAAAATAGGGGACAGGATCCCAATGGAGACCCAGTACTTC,CAKIGDRIPMETQYF
TRBJ2-1,TRBD2,TRBV11-1,.,TGTGCCAGCAGCACCTGGACTAGCGGGAGTAGCAATGAGCAGTTCTTC,CASSTWTSGSSNEQFF
TRBJ2-7,.,TRBV20-1,few,TGCAGTGCCGGGCCTCCCGGGGCCTACGAGCAGTACTTC,CSAGPPGAYEQYF
TRBJ2-3,.,TRBV3-1,.,TGTGCCAGCAGCCTCGGAAAAGGGGGTACGCAGTATTTT,CASSLGKGGTQYF
TRBJ2-3,.,TRBV9,few,TGTGCCAGCAGCCCCCCGGGAAGGAGGACAGATACGCAGTATTTT,CASSPPGRRTDTQYF
TRBJ2-1,TRBD2,TRBV28,.,TGTGCCAGCAGTTTACGACTAGCGGGAGGGGATGAGCAGTTCTTC,CASSLRLAGGDEQFF
TRBJ1-1,.,TRBV20-1,.,TGCAGTGCCATACGTCCCCGAACAGGGCTGGATGAAGCTTTCTTT,CSAIRPRTGLDEAFF
TRBJ1-2,.,TRBV7-2,few,TGTGCCAGCAGCTTAGCGGGACCGCCCGGTGGCTACACCTTC,CASSLAGPPGGYTF
TRBJ2-1,TRBD2,TRBV20-1,once,TGCAGTGCTACTAAAAAGGCGCTAGCGGGTGCCCTCTCCTACAATGAGCAGTTCTTC,CSATKKALAGALSYNEQFF
TRBJ2-5,.,TRBV2,.,TGTGCCAGCAGCCCGGGGATGGAGACCCAGTACTTC,CASSPGMETQYF
TRBJ1-1,.,TRBV5-1,.,TGCGCCAGCAGCTTGGCCGGGGGGTTTGAGAACACTGAAGCTTTCTTT,CASSLAGGFENTEAFF
TRBJ2-2,.,TRBV30,.,TGTGCCCAAGGGAATTCGCGATACACCGGGGAGCTGTTTTTT,CAQGNSRYTGELFF
TRBJ2-7,.,TRBV7-2,once,TGTGCCAGCAGCCGAGGGGGGCTCGCCTCCTACGAGCAGTACTTC,CASSRGGLASYEQYF
TRBJ1-2,.,TRBV5-1,.,TGCGCCAGCAGCTGGCAGTCCGACGGCAGGGAAGGCAGTGGCTACACCTTC,CASSWQSDGREGSGYTF
TRBJ1-2,.,TRBV9,.,TGTGCCAGCAGCTGGGTAGCTGGGGGAGGCTACACCTTC,CASSWVAGGGYTF
TRBJ2-1,.,TRBV7-2,.,TGTGCCAGCAGCTTAGGGACAGATAAGTACAATGAGCAGTTCTTC,CASSLGTDKYNEQFF
TRBJ2-7,.,TRBV12-3/TRBV12-4,.,TGTGCCAGCAGTTTAGCCCCGAACCCCTACGAGCAGTACTTC,CASSLAPNPYEQYF
TRBJ2-1,TRBD2,TRBV7-2,once,TGTGCCAGCAGCCTCAACCGGGCTAGCGGGAGGAATGAGCAGTTCTTC,CASSLNRASGRNEQFF
TRBJ2-5,.,TRBV12-3/TRBV12-4,.,TGTGCCAGCAGTTCTAGCCGGGACGGGGAGACCCAGTACTTC,CASSSSRDGETQYF
TRBJ2-5,TRBD1,TRBV12-3/TRBV12-4,few,TGTGCCAGCAGTTTCCAGACAGGGGAGACCCAGTACTTC,CASSFQTGETQYF
TRBJ2-3,.,TRBV20-1,few,TGCAGTGCTCGACGAGGGACCCCTGAGGAGGCCACAGATACGCAGTATTTT,CSARRGTPEEATDTQYF
TRBJ1-1,.,TRBV20-1,.,TGCAGTGCTTCACCGGGCCAGAACATTGAAGCTTTCTTT,CSASPGQNIEAFF
TRBJ2-5,.,TRBV6-2/TRBV6-3,.,TGTGCCAGCAGATCCCTAAGCGGGCCCGAGGAAGAGACCCAGTACTTC,CASRSLSGPEEETQYF
TRBJ2-7,TRBD2,TRBV20-1,.,TGCAGTGCAACGGGGACTAGCGGGAGCCACGAGCAGTACTTC,CSATGTSGSHEQYF
TRBJ2-2,.,TRBV5-1,few,TGCGCCAGCAGCTTGGTTGGCAGGGTGACCGGGGAGCTGTTTTTT,CASSLVGRVTGELFF
TRBJ2-7,TRBD2,TRBV27,.,TGTGCCAGCAGTCGGACTAGCGGGGGGGCCGATAGCTACGAGCAGTACTTC,CASSRTSGGADSYEQYF
TRBJ2-7,.,TRBV27,.,TGTGCCAGCAGTTCGGGACTCTTCTACGAGCAGTACTTC,CASSSGLFYEQYF